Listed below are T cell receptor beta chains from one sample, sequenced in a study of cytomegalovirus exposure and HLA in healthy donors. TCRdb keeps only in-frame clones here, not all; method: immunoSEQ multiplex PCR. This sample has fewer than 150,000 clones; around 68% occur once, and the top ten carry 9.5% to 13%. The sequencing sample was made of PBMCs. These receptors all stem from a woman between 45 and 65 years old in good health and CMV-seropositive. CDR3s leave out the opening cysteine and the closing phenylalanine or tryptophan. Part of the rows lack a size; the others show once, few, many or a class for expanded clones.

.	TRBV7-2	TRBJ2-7	ASSLLGLGYEQY
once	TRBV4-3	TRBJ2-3	ASSRRTSGRQDTQY
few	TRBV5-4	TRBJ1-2	ASSPRDRGYGYT
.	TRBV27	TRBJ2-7	ASSPGTVNYEQY
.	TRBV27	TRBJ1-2	ASSVNLQGSYGYT
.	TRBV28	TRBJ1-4	ASSSYRTGHNEKLF
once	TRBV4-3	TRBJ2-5	ASSLLATSGFETQY
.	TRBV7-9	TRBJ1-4	ASIQQGAGEKLF
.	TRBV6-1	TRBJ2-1	ASSEAILGVQF
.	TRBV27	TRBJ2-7	ASSWTRGAGNEQY
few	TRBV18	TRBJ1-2	ASSPGTGFQYGYT
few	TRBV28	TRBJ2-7	ASSRDSSYEQY
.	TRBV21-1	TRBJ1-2	ASSENRAPDGYT
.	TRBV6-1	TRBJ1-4	ASSEFGQGDTNEKLF
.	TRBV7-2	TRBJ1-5	ASSFDTYNQPQH
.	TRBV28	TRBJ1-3	ASTRDRFSGNTIY
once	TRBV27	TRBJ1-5	ASGSGQGGNQPQH
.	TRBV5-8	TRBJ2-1	ASSNYKGVGNNEQF
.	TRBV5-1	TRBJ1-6	ASSRQGVNSPLH
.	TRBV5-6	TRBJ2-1	ASSLLAGASGNEQF
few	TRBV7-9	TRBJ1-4	ASSPIEKLF
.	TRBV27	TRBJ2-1	ASSSTLSSGTGGYNEQF
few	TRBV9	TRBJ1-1	ASSKVAGGFAEAF
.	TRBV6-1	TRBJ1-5	ASSDSFLNQPQH
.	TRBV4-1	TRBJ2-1	ASSQELADNEQF
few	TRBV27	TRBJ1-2	ASKTGSGEGYT
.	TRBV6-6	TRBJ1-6	ASSPRQGRSNSPLH
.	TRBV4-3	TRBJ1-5	ASSQGTGNNQPQH
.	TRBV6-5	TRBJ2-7	ASTHGSGPTYEQY
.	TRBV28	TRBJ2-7	ASRLAGTYEQY
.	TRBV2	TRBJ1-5	ASSAGTGGNQPQH
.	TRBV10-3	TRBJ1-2	AIGEARTNYGYT
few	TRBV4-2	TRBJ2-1	ASSQPGLAGDNEQF
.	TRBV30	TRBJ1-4	AWSHGDRDEKLF
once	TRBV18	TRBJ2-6	ASSDQGGANVLT
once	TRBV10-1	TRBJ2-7	ASSVGRGQDFSDLSYEQY
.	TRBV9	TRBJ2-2	ASSVGTVNTGELF
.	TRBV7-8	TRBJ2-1	ASSLSGGPGNEQF
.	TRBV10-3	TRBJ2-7	AISATYEQY
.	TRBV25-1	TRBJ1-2	ASSATRDRGRNYGYT
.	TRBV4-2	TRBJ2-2	ASSQGADITGELF
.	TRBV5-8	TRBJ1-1	ASSLGTGEANTEAF
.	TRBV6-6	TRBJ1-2	ASSYPTGVGNGYT
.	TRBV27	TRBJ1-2	ASNGAGNYGYT
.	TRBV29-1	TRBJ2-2	SVAGGVNTGELF
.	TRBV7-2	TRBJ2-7	ASSLVAGLAGGEQY
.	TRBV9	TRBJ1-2	ASSLYDPGQSGYT